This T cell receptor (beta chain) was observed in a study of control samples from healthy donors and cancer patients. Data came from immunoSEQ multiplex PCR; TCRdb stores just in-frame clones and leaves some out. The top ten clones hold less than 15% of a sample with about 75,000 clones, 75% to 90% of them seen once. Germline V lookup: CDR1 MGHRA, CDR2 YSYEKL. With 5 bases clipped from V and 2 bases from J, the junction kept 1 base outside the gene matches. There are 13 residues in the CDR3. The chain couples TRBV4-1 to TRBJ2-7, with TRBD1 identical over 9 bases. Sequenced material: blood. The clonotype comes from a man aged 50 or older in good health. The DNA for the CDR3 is TGCGCCAGCAGCAGGGACAGGGCCTACGAGCAGTACTTC. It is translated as CASSRDRAYEQYF.